The 17 T cell receptor beta chains below were found in one sample sequenced in a study of T cells in Graves' hyperthyroidism and ophthalmopathy. The CDR3 regions of TCR beta were amplified from RNA transcripts. Using the HTBI primer set, a first-round RT-PCR was run on the TCR CDR3. TCRdb re-analysed the multiplex PCR reads in MiXCR, keeping a single row per CDR3 protein. The data contain 150,000 to 200,000 distinct CDR3 sequences, around 8.9% of them singletons. What was sequenced was blood. These receptors were collected from a woman between 18 and 29 years old with Graves' hyperthyroidism that later progressed to Graves' ophthalmopathy.

Only a few counts were recorded for this clonotype. This sequence may be a read error, since a much larger clone differs from it by one base. The chain uses TRBV28 and TRBJ1-2, with no clear D. Germline V gives CDR1 MDHEN, CDR2 SYDVKM. This CDR3 spans 12 amino acids. With 3 bases removed from V and 6 bases from J, the gap between germline ends came to 8 bases. The DNA of the CDR3 is TGTGCCAGCAGTTTCTGGCAGAATGGCTACACCTTC. Translated: CASSFWQNGYTF.

This clonotype was counted between two and nine times. This chain links TRBV30 with TRBJ2-5, with D possibly matching TRBD2 (6 bases). The CDR3 runs to 16 residues. Trimming cost V 2 bases and J 6 bases, with 22 bases left between them. CDR1 GTSNPN and CDR2 SVGIG come from the germline V gene (reference sequence). CDR3 sequence reads: CAWSSWGEGSSKTQYF. CDR3 coding DNA: TGTGCCTGGAGTTCTTGGGGGGAAGGTTCGTCGAAGACCCAGTACTTC.

In its sample, this clonotype was seen a few times. The gene calls are TRBV4-2 and TRBJ1-6, with a weak D call TRBD1 (5 bases). CDR1 and CDR2 from the germline V gene are LGHNA and YNFKEQ. V lost 1 base and J lost 8, with 12 bases in between. The CDR3 is made up of 15 amino acids. The DNA of the CDR3 is TGTGCCAGCAGCCAAGTTGACAGAAACCATTCACCCCTCCACTTT. It specifies CASSQVDRNHSPLHF.

This clonotype was seen a handful of times. The V gene is TRBV20-1, the J gene TRBJ2-7; 7 nucleotides align to TRBD2. Germline assignment: CDR1 DFQATT and CDR2 SNEGSKA (reference sequence). Unmatched junction bases numbered 9, after V lost 5 bases and J lost 2 bases. The length of the CDR3 is 14 residues. The DNA of the CDR3 is TGCAGTGCTGCAGCCGGGACTACCGCCTACGAGCAGTACTTC. Translation gives CSAAAGTTAYEQYF.

This chain joins TRBV5-6 and TRBJ1-5; weak D call: TRBD1 (6 bases). Per germline, CDR1 SGHDT and CDR2 YYEEEE. The CDR3 loop spans 15 amino acids. V lost 4 bases and J 1 base, leaving 12 bases between the germline ends. The CDR3: CASSLRGHSNQPQHF. For the CDR3, the DNA is TGTGCCAGCAGCCTGAGGGGACACAGCAATCAGCCCCAGCATTTT.

This clonotype was counted ten times or more. This chain connects TRBV20-1 to TRBJ2-5; no firm D call. CDR3 length: 12 residues. Germline V gene data show CDR1 as DFQATT and CDR2 as SNEGSKA (reference sequence). Trimming pared 3 bases from V and 1 base from J, leaving 6 bases between. The DNA of the CDR3 is TGCAGTGCTAGGTGGGGCCAAGAGACCCAGTACTTC. It yields the protein CSARWGQETQYF.

This clonotype occurred many times. The chain recombines TRBV30 with TRBJ1-1, with 7 bases fitting TRBD1. The J segment lost 5 bases and the V segment lost 4 bases, leaving 4 bases of the junction unmatched. The CDR3 runs to 12 residues. Germline CDR1 reads GTSNPN; CDR2 reads SVGIG (reference sequence). The CDR3 is CAWNPTGTEAFF. For the CDR3, the DNA is TGTGCCTGGAACCCGACAGGGACTGAAGCTTTCTTT.

This clonotype was detected ten times or more. The chain couples TRBV7-8 to TRBJ2-7; 7 nucleotides line up with TRBD1. The germline CDR1 and CDR2 sequences are SGHVS and FQNEAQ. The CDR3 is made up of 15 amino acids. J lost 1 base, V lost 4 bases, and 7 bases had no gene match. CDR3: CASSSYGTDSYEQYF. CDR3 DNA: TGTGCCAGCAGCTCCTACGGGACAGATTCCTACGAGCAGTACTTC.

This clonotype was seen at least ten times. The genes are TRBV20-1 and TRBJ1-2; TRBD1 might be the D (5 bases). V was clipped by 3 bases and J by 6 bases, with 23 bases between them. CDR1 and CDR2 (germline): DFQATT, SNEGSKA (reference sequence). The CDR3 extends over 16 amino acids. CDR3 region: CSARPLSMGPLHGYTF. CDR3 nucleotide sequence: TGCAGTGCTAGGCCCCTTTCGATGGGACCGCTACATGGCTACACCTTC.

This clonotype showed up many times. V is TRBV19 and J is TRBJ1-2, with 9 bases matching TRBD1. The CDR3 loop spans 13 amino acids. Germline values: CDR1 LNHDA, CDR2 SQIVND (reference sequence). V shed 9 bases, J shed 4 bases, and the junction held 6 bases outside the gene matches. CDR3 in amino acids: CASRTGERYGYTF. In DNA, the CDR3 is TGTGCCAGCAGGACAGGGGAGCGCTATGGCTACACCTTC.

A note on this clonotype: A read error may be the cause here, since a much bigger clone is one base away. It is likely a read error, because the conserved phenylalanine at the end of the CDR3 is missing. The rearrangement uses TRBV7-6 and TRBJ2-7; D may be TRBD1 (6 bases). The length of the CDR3 is 16 residues. Trimming shortened V by 5 bases and J by 3 bases, and 20 bases separated the two germline ends. Germline lookup yields CDR1 SGHVS and CDR2 FNYEAQ. CDR3 nucleotide sequence: TGTGCCAGCAGCCCACCCCTGGGGGCTACCGACTACGAGCAGTACCTC. This sequence encodes CASSPPLGATDYEQYL.

This clonotype was observed at least ten times. This chain links TRBV5-6 with TRBJ1-1, with TRBD1 matching over 8 bases. The V gene end was trimmed by 3 bases and the J gene end by 3 bases; junction bases not matched to a gene: 4. The length of the CDR3 is 14 residues. CDR1 is SGHDT, CDR2 YYEEEE, per germline. The CDR3: CASSSDREHTEAFF. The CDR3 region has the DNA TGTGCCAGCAGCTCGGACAGGGAGCACACTGAAGCTTTCTTT.

This clonotype was picked up a small number of times. This sequence joins TRBV7-9 and TRBJ2-3; D gene ambiguous. The CDR3 loop spans 13 amino acids. V was pared by 1 base and J by 5 bases, with 7 bases between. CDR1 is SEHNR and CDR2 is FQNEAQ in the germline V gene (reference sequence). The DNA of the CDR3 is TGTGCCAGCAGCTTAGAACAGTTAGATACGCAGTATTTT. It yields the protein CASSLEQLDTQYF. Based on the CDR3 plus reference TRBV7-9 and TRBJ2-3, the full variable domain is DTGVSQNPRHKITKRGQNVTFRCDPISEHNRLYWYRQTLGQGPEFLTYFQNEAQLEKSRLLSDRFSAERPKGSFSTLEIQRTEQGDSAMYLCASSLEQLDTQYFGPGTRLTVL.

There are many counts of this clonotype. This rearrangement joins TRBV30 to TRBJ1-2; 7 nucleotides match TRBD1. The CDR3 runs 16 residues. V shed 2 bases, J shed 2 bases, and the junction held 11 bases outside the gene matches. Looked up from germline, CDR1 is GTSNPN and CDR2 is SVGIG (reference sequence). In DNA form, the CDR3 reads TGTGCCTGGAGTATGTACCCCCGACAGGGCAACTATGGCTACACCTTC. Translating gives CAWSMYPRQGNYGYTF.

J is TRBJ1-2 and V is TRBV4-2; unclear D gene. Germline V CDR1 and CDR2: LGHNA, YNFKEQ. V was pared by 3 bases and J by 5 bases, with 10 bases between. The CDR3 has 13 residues. This CDR3 reads CASSHARTYGYTF. The CDR3 DNA sequence: TGTGCCAGCAGCCACGCCCGTACATATGGCTACACCTTC.

This clonotype was seen repeatedly, ten times or more. The V call is TRBV2, the J call TRBJ1-1, with a weak D call TRBD1 (6 bases). The CDR3 is made up of 12 amino acids. Germline assignment: CDR1 SNHLY and CDR2 FYNNEI. Trimming stripped 2 bases from V and 8 bases from J, with 9 bases between. The CDR3 here is CASSEWGAEAFF. In DNA, the CDR3 is TGTGCCAGCAGTGAATGGGGGGCGGAAGCTTTCTTT.

This clonotype was detected only once. The V gene is TRBV4-2, the J gene TRBJ2-7, with TRBD2 identical over 14 bases. V lost 1 base and J lost 5; bases outside the gene matches: 22. Per the germline V gene, CDR1 is LGHNA and CDR2 is YNFKEQ. The CDR3 totals 22 residues. The CDR3 nucleotides read TGTGCCAGCAGCCAAGGAGGGGGAAGGGGGGGACTAGCGGGAGAACGCCCGAACGAGCAGTACTTC. Amino acids: CASSQGGGRGGLAGERPNEQYF.